A single T cell receptor beta chain is shown here with its context. Its antigen is unidentified. These donors counted as nominally healthy when sampled, but unrecorded immune exposures were likely. This sample is part of a study of cytomegalovirus exposure and HLA in healthy donors. V lost 3 bases and J lost 6; bases outside the gene matches: 8. This CDR3 has 15 amino acids. Germline CDR1 is GTSNPN and CDR2 is SVGIG (reference sequence). Points from the study as a whole: CMV serostatus was the only immune exposure information that was available. In the analysis, some V segments, TRBV6-2 and TRBV6-3 included, were excluded as indistinguishable.

The PCR had 60 Vbeta and 13 Jbeta primers. Authors' processing steps: A later analysis counted around 80 million unique TCR beta chains, around 10 million shared. The protocol was immunoSEQ multiplex PCR, while the TCRdb copy is restricted to in-frame clones and leaves out a portion. V, J and clone size are taken as reported in that table, and D and trimming were inferred from the DNA itself. The sample shows fewer than 80,000 clones, around 80% of them seen only once. The rearrangement joins TRBV30 to TRBJ1-5; 10 bases map to TRBD1. Sample: PBMCs. This clonotype was obtained from a woman aged 40 to 50 in good health and CMV-seropositive. The CDR3 sequence is CAWSHRTGGGQPQHF. The CDR3 bases are TGTGCCTGGAGCCACCGGACAGGGGGTGGTCAGCCCCAGCATTTT.